The rows below give T cell receptor beta chains drawn from one sample of a study of OX40 agonist ivuxolimab in advanced cancers. Sequencing was performed with immunoSEQ multiplex PCR; in TCRdb, only in-frame clones are kept and a portion is missing. This sample has around 60,000 clones; about 83% occur once, and the top ten carry around 0.56%. The sequenced sample was CD4+ or CD8+ T cells sorted from blood, obtained in a trial of the OX40 agonist ivuxolimab. The receptors here all came from an adult with an advanced solid tumor such as melanoma, head and neck, liver or kidney cancer. Both conserved end residues are part of each CDR3. Each record gives: clone size, V gene, J gene, D gene, CDR3 protein, CDR3 DNA. D genes are given only for firm matches. Rows may omit the clone size; those that give it use once, few, many or a size class.

>-|TRBV6-6|TRBJ2-1|TRBD2
CACKALAGGPGEQFF
TGTGCCTGCAAAGCCCTAGCGGGAGGGCCAGGAGAGCAGTTCTTC
>-|TRBV6-1|TRBJ1-5|-
CASSRMGAQHF
TGTGCCAGCAGCCGAATGGGAGCCCAGCATTTT
>-|TRBV27|TRBJ2-3|-
CASSWSPDTQYF
TGTGCCAGCAGCTGGAGTCCAGATACGCAGTATTTT
>once|TRBV5-1|TRBJ2-7|-
CASRLGGESEQYF
TGCGCCAGCCGGCTAGGGGGAGAAAGCGAGCAGTACTTC
>few|TRBV5-1|TRBJ2-7|TRBD2
CASSLAEREKSYEQYF
TGCGCCAGCAGCTTGGCAGAGCGGGAAAAATCCTACGAGCAGTACTTC
>once|TRBV2|TRBJ2-7|TRBD1
CASSQGQDLSYEQYF
TGTGCCAGCAGCCAGGGACAGGACCTATCCTACGAGCAGTACTTC
>once|TRBV2|TRBJ1-2|-
CASSEETSVSYGYTF
TGTGCCAGCAGTGAAGAGACATCCGTCTCCTATGGCTACACCTTC
>once|TRBV30|TRBJ2-5|TRBD1
CACRDSSRETQYF
TGTGCCTGTAGGGACAGCTCCCGGGAGACCCAGTACTTC
>-|TRBV5-6|TRBJ1-2|-
CASSLRVGYTF
TGTGCCAGCAGCTTGAGGGTGGGCTACACCTTC
>-|TRBV5-1|TRBJ2-3|-
CASSLQAETQYF
TGCGCCAGCAGCCTACAGGCTGAAACGCAGTATTTT
>-|TRBV11-3|TRBJ1-6|-
CASSLGSHPGSPLHF
TGTGCCAGCAGCTTAGGGAGCCATCCCGGTTCACCCCTCCACTTT
>-|TRBV13|TRBJ2-3|-
CASSPGPSTDTQYF
TGTGCCAGCAGCCCTGGACCTAGCACAGATACGCAGTATTTT
>few|TRBV5-1|TRBJ2-1|-
CASSFGQPLYNEQFF
TGCGCCAGCAGCTTCGGACAGCCACTTTACAATGAGCAGTTCTTC
>-|TRBV21-1|TRBJ2-2|-
CASSPSDKPTGELFF
TGTGCCAGCAGCCCTTCGGACAAGCCCACCGGGGAGCTGTTTTTT
>-|TRBV28|TRBJ1-1|TRBD1
CASSPDRGTEAFF
TGTGCCAGCAGCCCAGACAGGGGCACTGAAGCTTTCTTT
>-|TRBV29-1|TRBJ2-7|-
CSVGDNSYEQYF
TGCAGCGTGGGGGACAACTCCTACGAGCAGTACTTC
>-|TRBV28|TRBJ2-1|TRBD2
CASRLSGSSWFF
TGTGCCAGCAGGTTGAGCGGGAGCTCCTGGTTCTTC
>-|TRBV28|TRBJ2-7|TRBD1
CATAPTGAEQYF
TGTGCCACCGCCCCTACAGGGGCCGAGCAGTACTTC
>once|TRBV28|TRBJ2-1|-
CASSLTDEQFF
TGTGCCAGCAGTCTTACCGATGAGCAGTTCTTC
>-|TRBV7-8|TRBJ1-1|-
CASSLAGYTEAFF
TGTGCCAGCAGCCTAGCGGGTTACACTGAAGCTTTCTTT
>-|TRBV19|TRBJ1-4|-
CASTASRAGAATVNEKLFF
TGTGCCAGTACCGCTAGCCGGGCAGGGGCGGCGACCGTGAATGAAAAACTGTTTTTT
>-|TRBV5-1|TRBJ1-4|-
CASSLAAVNEKLFF
TGCGCCAGCAGCTTGGCCGCGGTTAATGAAAAACTGTTTTTT
>-|TRBV6-1|TRBJ1-5|-
CASSQAGIFSAPQHF
TGTGCCAGCAGCCAGGCTGGAATATTTAGTGCGCCCCAGCATTTT
>once|TRBV4-2|TRBJ2-1|-
CASSREGYGREQFF
TGTGCCAGCAGCCGCGAGGGATACGGACGTGAGCAGTTCTTC
>-|TRBV19|TRBJ2-7|-
CASRAGKSYEQYF
TGTGCCAGTAGGGCGGGGAAATCCTACGAGCAGTACTTC
>-|TRBV6-1|TRBJ1-3|-
CASSGGTGNTIYF
TGTGCCAGCAGCGGTGGGACAGGAAACACCATATATTTT
>-|TRBV15|TRBJ1-5|-
CATSRQGNQPQHF
TGTGCCACCAGCAGACAGGGCAATCAGCCCCAGCATTTT
>-|TRBV2|TRBJ2-1|-
CASRTRRNNEQFF
TGTGCCAGCAGGACTAGGCGAAACAATGAGCAGTTCTTC